A single T cell receptor beta chain is shown here with its context. Its target is not known. These data originate in a study of radiotherapy plus CTLA-4 blockade in lung cancer. Patients with chemo-refractory metastatic non-small-cell lung cancer received focal radiation plus CTLA-4 blockade with ipilimumab. Assay: immunoSEQ multiplex PCR; the TCRdb copy retains only in-frame clones and omits some. The profile covers around 44,000 clones, with around nine tenths appearing a single time and less than 20% taken by the ten largest. General study results and limits: Following radiotherapy plus ipilimumab, tumor-derived TCR clones expanded in the blood. According to reports, early shifts in blood T cell clones, alongside interferon-beta, forecast response most accurately.

The clonotype originates from a human donor with non-small cell lung cancer that progressed on radiotherapy plus ipilimumab. Some clones in this sample may be carry-over from other donors' samples. The sequencing here drew on peripheral blood, taken from a patient treated with radiotherapy plus ipilimumab.

The CDR3 protein is CASSYGAGSYNEQFF. In nucleotides, the CDR3 is TGTGCCAGCAGTTACGGAGCGGGAAGTTACAATGAGCAGTTCTTC. The chain employs TRBV6-5 and TRBJ2-1; 7 positions match TRBD2. This CDR3 is built from 15 residues. V was pared by 2 bases and J by 4 bases, with 5 bases of the junction left unmatched. Germline CDR1 reads MNHEY; CDR2 reads SVGAGI.